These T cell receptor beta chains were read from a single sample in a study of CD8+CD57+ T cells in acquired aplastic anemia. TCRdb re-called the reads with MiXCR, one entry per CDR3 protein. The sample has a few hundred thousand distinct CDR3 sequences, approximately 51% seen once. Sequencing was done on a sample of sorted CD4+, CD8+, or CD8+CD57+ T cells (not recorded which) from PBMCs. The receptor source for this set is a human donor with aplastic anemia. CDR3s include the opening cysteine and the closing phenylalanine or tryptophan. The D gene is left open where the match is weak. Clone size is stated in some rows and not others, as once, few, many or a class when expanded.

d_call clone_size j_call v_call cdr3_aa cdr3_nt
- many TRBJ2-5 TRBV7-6 CASSLARVTSTQYF TGTGCCAGCAGCTTAGCGCGCGTGACTTCGACCCAGTACTTC
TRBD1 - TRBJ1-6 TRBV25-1 CASSPPTGVGSPLHF TGTGCCAGCAGTCCCCCCACAGGGGTTGGTTCACCCCTCCACTTT
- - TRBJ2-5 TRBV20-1 CSASETTLETQYF TGCAGTGCTAGTGAGACTACCTTGGAGACCCAGTACTTC
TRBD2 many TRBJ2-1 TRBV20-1 CSAPLAGGRNEQFF TGCAGTGCCCCACTAGCGGGGGGCCGCAATGAGCAGTTCTTC
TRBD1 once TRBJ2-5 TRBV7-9 CASSPGTVEEAQYF TGTGCCAGCAGCCCCGGGACAGTGGAAGAGGCCCAGTACTTC
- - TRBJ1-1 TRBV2 CASSEVGYTEAFF TGTGCCAGCAGTGAGGTAGGGTATACTGAAGCTTTCTTT
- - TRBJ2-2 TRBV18 CASSPERPNPAGELFF TGTGCCAGCTCACCAGAACGGCCTAATCCGGCCGGGGAGCTGTTTTTT
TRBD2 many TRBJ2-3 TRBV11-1 CASSLATTSGGTDTQYF TGTGCCAGCAGCTTAGCCACGACTAGCGGGGGCACAGATACGCAGTATTTT
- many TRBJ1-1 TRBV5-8 CASSFSDLNTEAFF TGTGCCAGCAGCTTTTCTGATCTGAACACTGAAGCTTTCTTT
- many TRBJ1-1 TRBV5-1 CASSTEPTVNTEAFF TGCGCCAGCAGCACTGAGCCGACAGTGAACACTGAAGCTTTCTTT
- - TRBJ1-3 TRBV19 CASSLRGPGNTIYF TGTGCCAGTAGCTTGAGAGGGCCTGGAAACACCATATATTTT
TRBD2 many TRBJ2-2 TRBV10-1 CASSFLAGEDTGELFF TGCGCCAGCAGTTTTCTAGCGGGCGAGGACACCGGGGAGCTGTTTTTT
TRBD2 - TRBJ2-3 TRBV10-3 CAISGVRGEDTQYF TGTGCCATCAGTGGAGTGCGGGGGGAAGATACGCAGTATTTT
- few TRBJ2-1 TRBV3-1 CASSPSFFDEQFF TGTGCCAGCAGCCCTAGTTTCTTTGATGAGCAGTTCTTC
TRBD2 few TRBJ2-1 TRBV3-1 CASSQASGGGYNEQFF TGTGCCAGCAGCCAAGCTAGCGGGGGGGGCTACAATGAGCAGTTCTTC
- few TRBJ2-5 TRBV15 CATHPGTRKEETQYF TGTGCCACTCATCCAGGGACAAGGAAGGAAGAGACCCAGTACTTC
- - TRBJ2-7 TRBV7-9 CASSQEWTEYYEQYF TGTGCCAGCAGCCAAGAGTGGACGGAGTACTACGAGCAGTACTTC
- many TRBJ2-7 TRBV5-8 CASSSSGTAPVEQYF TGTGCCAGCAGCTCGTCAGGGACTGCCCCGGTGGAGCAGTACTTC
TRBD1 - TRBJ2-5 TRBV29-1 CSALGQGGETQYF TGCAGCGCTCTGGGACAGGGTGGAGAGACCCAGTACTTT
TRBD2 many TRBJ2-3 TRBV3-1 CASSPYSGGGTDTQYF TGTGCCAGCAGCCCGTATAGCGGGGGAGGCACAGATACGCAGTATTTT
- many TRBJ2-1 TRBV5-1 CASSLGLGADNEQFF TGCGCCAGCAGCTTGGGACTAGGCGCCGACAATGAGCAGTTCTTC
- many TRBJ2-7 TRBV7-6 CASSLRGLSYEQYF TGTGCCAGCAGCTTAAGGGGACTCTCCTACGAGCAGTACTTC
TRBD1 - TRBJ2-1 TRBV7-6 CASGQGENNEQFF TGTGCCAGTGGACAGGGGGAAAACAATGAGCAGTTCTTC
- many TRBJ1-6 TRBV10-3 CAISESVLNSPLHF TGTGCCATCAGTGAGTCGGTCCTCAATTCACCCCTCCACTTT
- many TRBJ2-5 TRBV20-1 CSAIRGRGIQETQYF TGCAGTGCGATTAGGGGGCGGGGGATTCAAGAGACCCAGTACTTC
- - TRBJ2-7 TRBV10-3 CAISDLGEQYF TGTGCCATCAGTGACTTGGGGGAGCAGTACTTC
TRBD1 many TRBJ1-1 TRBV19 CASSTGGRPNTEAFF TGTGCCAGTAGTACAGGGGGAAGACCGAACACTGAAGCTTTCTTT
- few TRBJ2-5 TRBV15 CATSRDNRGAETQYF TGTGCCACCAGCAGAGATAACCGGGGGGCTGAGACCCAGTACTTC
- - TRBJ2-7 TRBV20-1 CSAGRSPLHRVGGTYEQYF TGCAGTGCCGGTCGTTCGCCCCTCCACAGGGTCGGTGGCACCTACGAGCAGTACTTC
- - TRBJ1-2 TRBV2 CASSETNRAHYGYTF TGTGCCAGCAGTGAAACTAACAGGGCTCACTATGGCTACACCTTC
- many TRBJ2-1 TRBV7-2 CASSLTSLGEQFF TGTGCCAGCAGCTTAACTAGTCTGGGTGAGCAGTTCTTC
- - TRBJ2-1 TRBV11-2 CASSRLGGDYNEQFF TGTGCCAGCAGCCGATTGGGCGGGGACTACAATGAGCAGTTCTTC
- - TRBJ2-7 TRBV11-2 CASSLGPDPSYEQYF TGTGCCAGCAGCTTAGGGCCAGACCCGTCCTACGAGCAGTACTTC
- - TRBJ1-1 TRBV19 CASSTHAVENTEAFF TGTGCCAGTAGTACCCACGCTGTCGAGAACACTGAAGCTTTCTTT
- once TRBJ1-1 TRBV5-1 CASSFFFPGTTNTEAFF TGCGCCAGCAGCTTTTTTTTCCCCGGGACAACGAACACTGAAGCTTTCTTT
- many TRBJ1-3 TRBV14 CASSQVPLIGNTIYF TGTGCCAGCAGCCAAGTCCCCCTCATTGGAAACACCATATATTTT
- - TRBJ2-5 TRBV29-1 CSVEGQRRQETQYF TGCAGCGTTGAAGGGCAGCGCCGCCAAGAGACCCAGTACTTC
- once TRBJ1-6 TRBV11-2 CASSSTWSTNSPLHF TGTGCCAGCAGCTCCACGTGGAGTACAAATTCACCCCTCCACTTT
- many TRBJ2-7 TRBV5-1 CASSAGRPVSYEQYF TGCGCCAGCAGCGCCGGACGGCCCGTCTCCTACGAGCAGTACTTC
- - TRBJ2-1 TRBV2 CASRVAWGDNEQFF TGTGCCAGCAGGGTGGCGTGGGGCGACAATGAGCAGTTCTTC
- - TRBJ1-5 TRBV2 CASSDMWRQPQHF TGTGCCAGCAGTGACATGTGGCGGCAGCCCCAGCATTTT
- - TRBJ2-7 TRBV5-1 CASSLGIETYEQYF TGCGCCAGCAGCTTGGGGATCGAAACCTACGAGCAGTACTTC
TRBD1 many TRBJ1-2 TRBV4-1 CASRLGGGGGQDGYTF TGCGCCAGCAGACTAGGGGGCGGGGGCGGGCAGGATGGCTACACCTTC
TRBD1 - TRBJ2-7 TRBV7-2 CASSPTGNGYEQYF TGTGCCAGCAGCCCGACAGGGAACGGCTACGAGCAGTACTTC
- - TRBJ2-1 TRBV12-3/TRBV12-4 CASSLIKGNEQFF TGTGCCAGCAGTTTAATAAAGGGAAATGAGCAGTTCTTC
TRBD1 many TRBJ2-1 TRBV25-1 CASSRAGGSDEQFF TGTGCCAGCAGTCGGGCAGGGGGTTCTGATGAGCAGTTCTTC